This TCR beta chain was sequenced for a study of vaccination effects on CD4 cells after COVID-19. At the end of roughly ten days of culture, CD4+ T cells were isolated. Vaccine administered to participants consisted of two doses of either BNT162b2 or mRNA-1273. Sequencing used immunoSEQ multiplex PCR; TCRdb keeps in-frame clones, though not all of them. Of 25,000 to 35,000 clones listed, 70% to 85% were seen once; the top ten hold 15%. The CDR3 runs to 17 residues. The V and J ends lost 3 bases and 0 bases respectively, with 16 bases between them. The germline V gene encodes CDR1 KGHSH and CDR2 LQKENI. Remarks on this clone: The antigen remains undetermined.

This sample comprised CD4+ T cells from PBMCs cultured without peptide, obtained after COVID-19 vaccination. This clonotype was sampled from a human donor who received a COVID-19 vaccine. The V and J genes are TRBV18 and TRBJ2-3; a weak D match, TRBD2 (5 bases). The CDR3 is CASSPRTIRGSTDTQYF. The CDR3 nucleotides are TGTGCCAGCTCACCGCGTACTATACGGGGAAGCACAGATACGCAGTATTTT. The full variable domain, in which reference TRBV18 and TRBJ2-3 provide the parts outside the CDR3, is NAGVMQNPRHLVRRRGQEARLRCSPMKGHSHVYWYRQLPEEGLKFMVYLQKENIIDESGMPKERFSAEFPKEGPSILRIQQVVRGDSAAYFCASSPRTIRGSTDTQYFGPGTRLTVL.